A selection of T cell receptor beta chains follows, all from one sample in a study of molecular identifiers for immune sequencing clone quantification. In TCRdb, the PCR reads were re-called with MiXCR into one record per CDR3 protein. The sample holds a few hundred thousand distinct CDR3 sequences, about 20% seen once. The sample taken for sequencing was naive CD8+ T cells from blood, with Jurkat cell RNA spiked in. These receptors all come from a human donor in good health. Some libraries in this study had Jurkat cell RNA spiked in. CDR3s include the opening cysteine and the closing phenylalanine or tryptophan. The order of the fields is J gene, clone size, D gene, V gene, CDR3 DNA, CDR3 protein. A D gene is named only where the DNA matches it firmly. Some rows mark clone size as missing; the rest say once, few, many or name a class of expanded clone.

J: TRBJ2-7
size: few
D: TRBD1
V: TRBV7-6
DNA: TGTGCCAGCAGCGGAACCGGGACAGGGGTCGAGCAGTACTTC
CDR3: CASSGTGTGVEQYF

J: TRBJ1-1
size: many
D: .
V: TRBV11-2
DNA: TGTGCCAGCAGCAAAACAGGCATGAACACTGAAGCTTTCTTT
CDR3: CASSKTGMNTEAFF

J: TRBJ2-3
size: many
D: TRBD2
V: TRBV4-3
DNA: TGCGCCAGCAGCCAAGACGGGTGTAGCGGGAGGGTTGCAGATACGCAGTATTTT
CDR3: CASSQDGCSGRVADTQYF

J: TRBJ1-1
size: many
D: .
V: TRBV9
DNA: TGTGCCAGCAGCGCCGACGGCAACACTGAAGCTTTCTTT
CDR3: CASSADGNTEAFF

J: TRBJ2-7
size: many
D: .
V: TRBV4-2
DNA: TGTGCCAGCAGCCAAAATGCTGGGTTTGTAGAGCAGTACTTC
CDR3: CASSQNAGFVEQYF

J: TRBJ2-5
size: .
D: TRBD2
V: TRBV2
DNA: TGTGCCAGCAGTGGCGCTAGCGGGGCCTTGTACCAAGAGACCCAGTACTTC
CDR3: CASSGASGALYQETQYF

J: TRBJ2-3
size: .
D: .
V: TRBV20-1
DNA: TGCAGTACGAATCAAGAACCCGGTACGCGAACCTGGTTTGCAGATACGCAGTATTTT
CDR3: CSTNQEPGTRTWFADTQYF

J: TRBJ2-7
size: .
D: .
V: TRBV27
DNA: TGTGCCAGCAGTTTATACGCAGGGGCCTACGAGCAGTACTTC
CDR3: CASSLYAGAYEQYF

J: TRBJ2-1
size: .
D: TRBD2
V: TRBV6-5
DNA: TGTGCTAAACGGGGGGGTGGTGTTGAGCAGTTCTTC
CDR3: CAKRGGGVEQFF

J: TRBJ1-1
size: many
D: .
V: TRBV27
DNA: TGTGCCAGCAGTAAACTAGGGGTGACTGAAGCTTTCTTT
CDR3: CASSKLGVTEAFF

J: TRBJ2-1
size: many
D: .
V: TRBV7-6
DNA: TGTGCCAGCAGCCTGGGACTCTCACACTACAATGAGCAGTTCTTC
CDR3: CASSLGLSHYNEQFF

J: TRBJ1-1
size: many
D: .
V: TRBV13
DNA: TGTGCCAGCAGCTTAGGCGATCTGGCCAACACTGAAGCTTTCTTT
CDR3: CASSLGDLANTEAFF

J: TRBJ2-2
size: .
D: .
V: TRBV6-2/TRBV6-3
DNA: TGTGCCAGCAGTTATCACGGGACAACGAACACCGGGGAGCCGTTTTTT
CDR3: CASSYHGTTNTGEPFF

J: TRBJ1-1
size: .
D: .
V: TRBV5-4
DNA: TGTGCCAGCAGCCCCAGGGTGGGGACGAACACTGAAGCTTTCTTT
CDR3: CASSPRVGTNTEAFF

J: TRBJ2-3
size: few
D: .
V: TRBV4-3
DNA: TGCGCCAGCAGCCAAGATTGGGTGGCGGGGAGCTTCCAACGCACGTATTTT
CDR3: CASSQDWVAGSFQRTYF

J: TRBJ2-7
size: few
D: .
V: TRBV11-2
DNA: TGTGCCAGCAGCAGATCGGCAGCTATCTCTTCCGAGCAGTACTTC
CDR3: CASSRSAAISSEQYF

J: TRBJ2-7
size: .
D: .
V: TRBV6-2/TRBV6-3
DNA: TGTGCCACCGATGAAGGCCACGAGCAGTACTTC
CDR3: CATDEGHEQYF

J: TRBJ1-2
size: few
D: .
V: TRBV4-3
DNA: TGCGCCAGCAGCCAAGATTTTTCCGGGGGAAACTATGGCTACACCTTC
CDR3: CASSQDFSGGNYGYTF

J: TRBJ2-3
size: .
D: .
V: TRBV12-3/TRBV12-4
DNA: TGTGCCAGCAGTTCCAGACAGACCCGCACAGATACGCAGTATTTT
CDR3: CASSSRQTRTDTQYF

J: TRBJ2-2
size: few
D: TRBD2
V: TRBV27
DNA: TGTGCCAGCAGTTTAGTGGCGGCGGGAGGGCCCACCGGGGAGCTGTTTTTT
CDR3: CASSLVAAGGPTGELFF

J: TRBJ2-7
size: .
D: .
V: TRBV20-1
DNA: TGCAGTGCTAGCGGGGGAAGCTACGAGCAGTACTTC
CDR3: CSASGGSYEQYF

J: TRBJ2-2
size: few
D: .
V: TRBV14
DNA: TGTGCCAGCAGCCAACAGGGTTTGCCCGGGGAGCTGTTTTTT
CDR3: CASSQQGLPGELFF

J: TRBJ2-7
size: .
D: .
V: TRBV27
DNA: TGTGCCAGCAGTTTGTTTGGCAAGACCTACGAGCAGTACTTC
CDR3: CASSLFGKTYEQYF

J: TRBJ2-2
size: many
D: .
V: TRBV5-1
DNA: TGCGCCAGCAGCTTGTGGGCAATTGATGTAGCGGACACCGGGGAGCTGTTTTTT
CDR3: CASSLWAIDVADTGELFF

J: TRBJ2-3
size: .
D: TRBD2
V: TRBV9
DNA: TGTGCCAGCAACGGCATGGGGCTAGCGGGGCCCGCTGCCACAGATACGCAGTATTTT
CDR3: CASNGMGLAGPAATDTQYF

J: TRBJ2-2
size: .
D: TRBD2
V: TRBV5-3
DNA: TGTGCCAGCAGTTCCGGAAGCGGGGCGTACACCGGGGAGCTGTTTTTT
CDR3: CASSSGSGAYTGELFF

J: TRBJ2-5
size: .
D: .
V: TRBV5-1
DNA: TGCGCCAGCAGCTTGAGCGACCAAGAGACCCAGTACTTC
CDR3: CASSLSDQETQYF

J: TRBJ2-1
size: few
D: TRBD1
V: TRBV7-9
DNA: TGTGCCAGCAGCCCCCCCCCTACAGGGGGCGATCCCCACAATGAGCAGTTCTTC
CDR3: CASSPPPTGGDPHNEQFF

J: TRBJ2-1
size: .
D: TRBD1
V: TRBV19
DNA: TGTGCCAGTAGTATTGGGGACAGGGGGCTCAATGAGCAGTTCTTC
CDR3: CASSIGDRGLNEQFF

J: TRBJ2-5
size: .
D: TRBD2
V: TRBV7-6
DNA: TGTGCCAGCAGCTTGACTAGCGGGAGGGAAGAGACCCAGTACTTC
CDR3: CASSLTSGREETQYF

J: TRBJ2-7
size: many
D: .
V: TRBV5-6
DNA: TGTGCCAGCAGCTTGGACGCCAACGAAGGCGAGCAGTACTTC
CDR3: CASSLDANEGEQYF

J: TRBJ2-5
size: many
D: .
V: TRBV28
DNA: TGTGCCAGCAGTTTAGATGATCAAGAGACCCAGTACTTC
CDR3: CASSLDDQETQYF

J: TRBJ2-1
size: .
D: .
V: TRBV6-6
DNA: TGTGCCAGCAGTTACAGGGGGAGCTCCTACAATGAGCGGTTCTTC
CDR3: CASSYRGSSYNERFF

J: TRBJ2-1
size: many
D: TRBD2
V: TRBV6-2/TRBV6-3
DNA: TGTGCCAGCAGTTTCGGTCTTAGCGGGATGGGTGAGCAGTTCTTC
CDR3: CASSFGLSGMGEQFF

J: TRBJ1-2
size: many
D: .
V: TRBV30
DNA: TGTGCCTGGAGTGTACGGCTGGGCAGCCACTATGGCTACACCTTC
CDR3: CAWSVRLGSHYGYTF

J: TRBJ1-5
size: .
D: .
V: TRBV19
DNA: TGTGCCAGTACCATGGGGATCGATCAGCCCCAGCATTTT
CDR3: CASTMGIDQPQHF

J: TRBJ2-2
size: .
D: TRBD2
V: TRBV9
DNA: TGTGCCAGCAGCTCGAGGACTAGTGCGCGTGCCGGGGAGCTGTTTTTT
CDR3: CASSSRTSARAGELFF

J: TRBJ2-7
size: many
D: .
V: TRBV6-5
DNA: TGTGCCAGCAGCCTACAGGTTAGCTCCTACGAGCAGTACTTC
CDR3: CASSLQVSSYEQYF

J: TRBJ1-1
size: few
D: .
V: TRBV21-1
DNA: TGTGCCAGCAGCAAACATAAGCCTGGGGCTTTCTTT
CDR3: CASSKHKPGAFF

J: TRBJ2-7
size: few
D: TRBD1
V: TRBV4-1
DNA: TGCGCCAGCAGCCAATCCGGGACAGGGCGGAACGAGCAGTACTTC
CDR3: CASSQSGTGRNEQYF

J: TRBJ2-1
size: many
D: .
V: TRBV5-4
DNA: TGTGCCAGCAGCTTTTGGTCCACTAGCTCGGATGAGCAGTTCTTC
CDR3: CASSFWSTSSDEQFF

J: TRBJ2-5
size: .
D: .
V: TRBV4-3
DNA: TGCGCCAGCAGCCAAGATCGGGGTAGTAGAGAGACCCAGTACTTC
CDR3: CASSQDRGSRETQYF

J: TRBJ2-5
size: .
D: .
V: TRBV11-2
DNA: TGTGCCAGCAGCGGCGGACAGTCTGGGGTGGTGTCCCAGTACTTC
CDR3: CASSGGQSGVVSQYF

J: TRBJ2-7
size: many
D: TRBD1
V: TRBV11-2
DNA: TGTGCCAGCAGCCTGGGGACAGGGTCTTACGAGCAGTACTTC
CDR3: CASSLGTGSYEQYF

J: TRBJ1-2
size: many
D: .
V: TRBV12-3/TRBV12-4
DNA: TGTGCCAGCAGTTTCGGAACAGTCTATGGCTACACCTTC
CDR3: CASSFGTVYGYTF

J: TRBJ1-6
size: many
D: .
V: TRBV25-1
DNA: TGTGCCAGCAGTGACCGCACAGGGATCAATTCACCCCTCCACTTT
CDR3: CASSDRTGINSPLHF

J: TRBJ1-3
size: many
D: .
V: TRBV7-2
DNA: TGTGCCAGCAGCGAAGACATACCGCCAAACACCATATATTTT
CDR3: CASSEDIPPNTIYF

J: TRBJ1-1
size: many
D: TRBD1
V: TRBV5-4
DNA: TGTGCCAGCAGCTTCACCGGGACAGGGTTTACTGAAGCTTTCTTT
CDR3: CASSFTGTGFTEAFF

J: TRBJ1-1
size: many
D: .
V: TRBV4-1
DNA: TGCGCCAGCATCGCCCAGGGTGGGACTGAAGCTTTCTTT
CDR3: CASIAQGGTEAFF

J: TRBJ1-1
size: many
D: TRBD1
V: TRBV7-9
DNA: TGTGCCAGCAGCATGAAACCGGGACAGTATTCTGAAGCTTTCTTT
CDR3: CASSMKPGQYSEAFF

J: TRBJ2-5
size: many
D: .
V: TRBV4-1
DNA: TGCGCCAGCAGCCAAGCAGGGGTCGGGGAGACCCAGTACTTC
CDR3: CASSQAGVGETQYF

J: TRBJ2-7
size: .
D: .
V: TRBV11-2
DNA: TGTGCCAGCAGCTTAGAAAGGGGGGCCGTCTGGTACGAGCAGTACTTC
CDR3: CASSLERGAVWYEQYF

J: TRBJ1-1
size: few
D: .
V: TRBV4-3
DNA: TGCGCCAGCAGCCAAGATCAGATAGCGAACACTGAAGCTTTCTTT
CDR3: CASSQDQIANTEAFF

J: TRBJ1-1
size: many
D: .
V: TRBV6-5
DNA: TGTGCCAGCAGGTTGGGGGGCGACTTTGAAGCTTTCTTT
CDR3: CASRLGGDFEAFF

J: TRBJ2-3
size: many
D: TRBD1
V: TRBV18
DNA: TGTGCCAGCTCAGAGGACAGGGCCTCATCTGACACAGATACGCAGTATTTT
CDR3: CASSEDRASSDTDTQYF

J: TRBJ2-1
size: .
D: .
V: TRBV7-9
DNA: TGTGCCAGCAGCTCCCTACTTAATGAGCAGCTCTTC
CDR3: CASSSLLNEQLF